Below, 27 T cell receptor beta chains from the same sample are listed, as sequenced in a study of blood T cell repertoires in COVID-19. TCRdb's table, derived via immunoSEQ multiplex PCR, lists solely in-frame clones and lacks some. The sample consists of some 230,000 clones, approximately 78% of them appearing once. Sequencing was performed on peripheral blood. Receptor source: an elderly woman with COVID-19, enrolled during active disease.

The chain is built from TRBV12-3 or TRBV12-4 and TRBJ1-3; the D is unclear. The CDR3 is 12 residues long. The V and J ends lost 4 bases and 7 bases respectively, with 8 bases between them. The CDR3 DNA sequence: TGTGCCAGCAGTTCGACACGGAACACCATATATTTT. Amino acids: CASSSTRNTIYF.

This clone was observed a few times. The chain uses TRBV19 and TRBJ1-2, with D possibly being TRBD1 (5 bases). From germline, CDR1 is LNHDA and CDR2 SQIVND (reference sequence). The germline V and J ends were trimmed by 4 bases and 4 bases, with 13 bases remaining between them. This CDR3 contains 14 residues. In DNA form, the CDR3 reads TGTGCCAGTAGTAACCTGGACAATGCCTATGGCTACACCTTC. Protein: CASSNLDNAYGYTF.

The gene calls are TRBV4-2 and TRBJ2-3; 7 positions agree with TRBD2. This CDR3 contains 17 residues. CDR1 and CDR2 (germline): LGHNA, YNFKEQ. The V and J ends lost 4 bases and 3 bases, in that order; junction bases with no gene match: 13. The CDR3 DNA follows: TGTGCCAGCAGCCCTTATCTAGGTGCGGGAGCAACAGATACGCAGTATTTT. This gives the protein CASSPYLGAGATDTQYF.

The sample holds a few counts of this clone. The V gene is TRBV7-3, the J gene TRBJ2-2; TRBD2 matches 9 bases. In germline, CDR1 is SGHTA, CDR2 FQGTGA. V shed 6 bases and J 5 bases; nucleotides not matched to a gene: 7. The CDR3 loop spans 15 amino acids. For the CDR3, the DNA is TGTGCCAGCAGTTCTCCGGGACTAGCTACCGGGGAGCTGTTTTTT. Its protein product is CASSSPGLATGELFF.

This clone has more than one count but fewer than ten. The chain employs TRBV10-3 and TRBJ1-2; D is undetermined. V gave up 11 bases and J gave up 8 bases, with 18 bases separating them. The length of the CDR3 is 12 residues. The germline V gene has CDR1 ENHRY and CDR2 SYGVKD. As DNA, the CDR3 is TGTGCCTCCAGGAGGGATAATTGGGGCTACACCTTC. Protein product: CASRRDNWGYTF.

The rearrangement links TRBV19 to TRBJ2-3; 9 bases fit TRBD2. Germline CDR1 is LNHDA and CDR2 is SQIVND (reference sequence). CDR3 length: 16 residues. J lost 0 bases, V lost 1 base, and 2 bases had no gene match. CDR3 protein: CASSIVSGGSTDTQYF. DNA of the CDR3: TGTGCCAGTAGTATAGTGAGCGGGGGGAGCACAGATACGCAGTATTTT.

The rearrangement uses TRBV6-6 and TRBJ1-5; weak D call: TRBD1 (6 bases). The CDR3 is 12 residues long. Deletions cut 7 bases from V and 5 bases from J, with 9 bases between. CDR1 is MNHNY, CDR2 SVGAGI, per germline (reference sequence). CDR3: CASNGQYQPQHF. In DNA, the CDR3 is TGTGCCAGCAATGGACAGTATCAGCCCCAGCATTTT.

The CDR3 protein is CASSRTQGYEQYF. The CDR3 DNA reads TGCGCCAGCAGCAGAACACAGGGTTACGAGCAGTACTTC. The chain couples TRBV10-1 to TRBJ2-7; D is perhaps TRBD1 (6 bases). This CDR3 region has 13 residues. The V and J ends lost 6 bases and 4 bases respectively, with 13 bases between them. Germline assignment: CDR1 WNHNN and CDR2 SYGVQD (reference sequence).

The V and J genes are TRBV19 and TRBJ1-1; D might be TRBD1 (6 bases). V lost 7 bases to trimming and J lost 5 bases, with 20 bases between them. CDR3 length equals 15 residues. CDR1 and CDR2 from the germline V gene are LNHDA and SQIVND (reference sequence). CDR3: CASMQTSRGRTEAFF. CDR3 nucleotide sequence: TGTGCCAGTATGCAAACTTCCAGGGGCCGGACTGAAGCTTTCTTT.

This chain connects TRBV19 to TRBJ1-2; the D gene is possibly TRBD1 (6 bases). Trimming removed 4 bases from V and 1 base from J, with 16 bases in between. This CDR3 is 16 amino acids long. Per the germline V gene, CDR1 is LNHDA and CDR2 is SQIVND (reference sequence). In DNA form, the CDR3 reads TGTGCCAGTAGTAGAACAGCACAGGGCGTTAACTATGGCTACACCTTC. Its translation: CASSRTAQGVNYGYTF.

The V call is TRBV28, the J call TRBJ2-2; TRBD2 aligns across 8 bases. With 11 bases clipped from V and 5 bases from J, the junction kept 16 bases outside the gene matches. The V gene's germline CDR1 is MDHEN and CDR2 SYDVKM. The CDR3 is made up of 16 amino acids. CDR3 loop: CAVPAGAGGGTGELFF. DNA of the CDR3: TGTGCCGTGCCAGCAGGGGCGGGAGGTGGGACCGGGGAGCTGTTTTTT.

This clone was seen only a few times. V is TRBV6-2 or TRBV6-3 and J is TRBJ2-1; 8 bases line up with TRBD2. Germline CDR1 MNHEY, CDR2 SVGEGT. J was trimmed by 8 bases and V by 2 bases; bases with no gene match: 14. CDR3 size: 17 residues. The CDR3 region has the DNA TGTGCCAGCAGTTACCCGGCCAGCGGGAGAATTAGCGATGAGCAGTTCTTC. This encodes CASSYPASGRISDEQFF.

The chain links TRBV7-9 to TRBJ2-7, with D perhaps TRBD2 (6 bases). Germline-derived CDR1 and CDR2 are SEHNR and FQNEAQ (reference sequence). CDR3 length: 14 amino acids. Trimming removed 5 bases at V and 0 bases at J, with 11 bases between. In nucleotides, the CDR3 is TGTGCCAGCAGCCCCGAGCGGGCCTCCTACGAGCAGTACTTC. Translated, it gives CASSPERASYEQYF.

The genes are TRBV18 and TRBJ1-5; no firm D call. The CDR3 length is 14 residues. V was trimmed by 6 bases and J by 0 bases, leaving 9 bases between them. Germline lookup yields CDR1 KGHSH and CDR2 LQKENI. The CDR3 loop is CASSSDFSNQPQHF. The CDR3 nucleotides read TGTGCCAGCTCTTCGGACTTTAGCAATCAGCCCCAGCATTTT.

The gene calls are TRBV15 and TRBJ1-1; 7 bases line up with TRBD1. Trimming at V came to 5 bases and at J to 2 bases, leaving 8 bases not matched to a gene. The CDR3 runs to 15 residues. Per the germline V gene, CDR1 is LNHNV and CDR2 is YYDKDF (reference sequence). CDR3 residues: CATSGRQGVNTEAFF. In DNA form, the CDR3 reads TGTGCCACCAGCGGACGACAGGGAGTCAACACTGAAGCTTTCTTT.

The CDR3 region has the DNA TGTGCCAGCAGTTTAGTAAGCGGGACCCGCCCGTACGAGCAGTACTTC. Amino acids: CASSLVSGTRPYEQYF. The gene calls are TRBV27 and TRBJ2-7; 7 bases map to TRBD2. J lost 4 bases, V lost 2 bases, and 11 bases had no gene match. CDR3 size: 16 residues. The V gene's germline CDR1 is MNHEY and CDR2 SMNVEV (reference sequence).

The chain has TRBV18 and TRBJ2-7; D is perhaps TRBD1 (6 bases). CDR3 size: 16 residues. Germline V CDR1 and CDR2: KGHSH, LQKENI. The V gene lost 2 bases and the J gene lost 6 bases, with 20 bases spanning the gap. Here the CDR3 reads CASSPSRQVAFGEQYF. CDR3 bases: TGTGCCAGCTCACCAAGCAGACAGGTGGCGTTTGGCGAGCAGTACTTC.

The genes are TRBV2 and TRBJ2-7; D ambiguous. Germline CDR1 and CDR2: SNHLY and FYNNEI. The CDR3 runs to 13 residues. With 3 bases removed from V and 0 bases from J, the gap between germline ends came to 6 bases. The CDR3 protein is CASSDASSYEQYF. As DNA, the CDR3 is TGTGCCAGCAGTGACGCCAGCTCCTACGAGCAGTACTTC.

The rearrangement uses TRBV27 and TRBJ1-1, with TRBD1 matching 7 bases. CDR1 is MNHEY and CDR2 is SMNVEV in the germline V gene (reference sequence). The V segment lost 9 bases and the J segment 4 bases; nucleotides outside the gene matches: 11. CDR3 length: 14 amino acids. The DNA of the CDR3 is TGTGCCAGGACCACCGACAGGGTGTGCACTGAAGCTTTCTTT. Encoded protein: CARTTDRVCTEAFF.

V is TRBV4-3 and J is TRBJ1-6; D remains unclear. V was shortened by 0 bases and J by 7 bases, with 10 bases between the two germline ends. Per the germline V gene, CDR1 is LGHNA and CDR2 is YSLEER. CDR3 length: 15 amino acids. The CDR3: CASSQDMAVNSPLHF. The CDR3 nucleotides read TGCGCCAGCAGCCAAGATATGGCAGTAAATTCACCCCTCCACTTT.

This sequence joins TRBV7-9 and TRBJ1-2; no clear D. The length of the CDR3 is 14 residues. Between the trimmed V and J ends, which lost 2 bases and 5 bases, there was a span of 12 bases. Germline lookup yields CDR1 SEHNR and CDR2 FQNEAQ (reference sequence). The chain's CDR3 is CASSLSGEKYGYTF. For the CDR3, the DNA is TGTGCCAGCAGCTTATCCGGGGAAAAGTATGGCTACACCTTC.

The chain couples TRBV7-2 to TRBJ2-5; a possible D gene is TRBD1 (6 bases). The ends were cut back, 5 bases at V and 0 bases at J, with 13 bases in the middle. There are 15 residues in the CDR3. Germline-derived CDR1 and CDR2 are SGHTA and FQGNSA. The CDR3 protein is CASSSWDKYQETQYF. The CDR3 DNA is TGTGCCAGCAGCAGTTGGGACAAGTACCAAGAGACCCAGTACTTC.

This rearrangement joins TRBV7-2 to TRBJ1-5; 9 positions match TRBD1. Germline CDR1 is SGHTA and CDR2 is FQGNSA. The CDR3 runs to 15 residues. V shed 9 bases and J 3 bases; nucleotides not matched to a gene: 9. The CDR3 region is CASRLGTGFNQPQHF. CDR3 coding DNA: TGTGCCAGTCGCCTGGGGACAGGGTTCAATCAGCCCCAGCATTTT.

This clone has more than one count but fewer than ten. J is TRBJ1-1 and V is TRBV14, with D unclear. The CDR3 is 12 amino acids. In germline, CDR1 is SGHDN, CDR2 FVKESK. The V end was cut by 4 bases, the J end by 10 bases, with 13 bases between. CDR3 bases: TGTGCCAGCAGCCTCCCCGGCGGGCGAGCTTTCTTT. This translates into CASSLPGGRAFF.

The rearrangement joins TRBV6-2 or TRBV6-3 to TRBJ1-5; D possibly corresponds to TRBD1 (5 bases). Looked up from germline, CDR1 is MNHEY and CDR2 is SVGEGT. CDR3 length: 18 residues. Trimming pared 5 bases from V and 0 bases from J, leaving 20 bases between. The CDR3 loop reads CASSLDRLLGLSNQPQHF. In DNA, the CDR3 is TGTGCCAGCAGTCTAGACAGACTTCTGGGGCTTAGCAATCAGCCCCAGCATTTT.

The chain joins TRBV7-2 to TRBJ1-2; TRBD1 aligns across 10 bases. CDR1 is SGHTA and CDR2 is FQGNSA in the germline V gene. The V gene end was trimmed by 0 bases and the J gene end by 4 bases; junction bases not matched to a gene: 2. CDR3 length equals 15 residues. CDR3 nucleotides: TGTGCCAGCAGCTTAGCCGGACAGGGGGTCTATGGCTACACCTTC. Its translation is CASSLAGQGVYGYTF.

J is TRBJ1-6 and V is TRBV6-2 or TRBV6-3, with TRBD1 identical over 8 bases. V dropped 4 bases and J dropped 6; count of bases not matched to a gene: 2. Germline assignment: CDR1 MNHEY and CDR2 SVGEGT. The CDR3 is 14 residues long. DNA for the CDR3: TGTGCCAGCAGTTCCGACAGGGGTAATTCACCCCTCCACTTT. It is translated as CASSSDRGNSPLHF.